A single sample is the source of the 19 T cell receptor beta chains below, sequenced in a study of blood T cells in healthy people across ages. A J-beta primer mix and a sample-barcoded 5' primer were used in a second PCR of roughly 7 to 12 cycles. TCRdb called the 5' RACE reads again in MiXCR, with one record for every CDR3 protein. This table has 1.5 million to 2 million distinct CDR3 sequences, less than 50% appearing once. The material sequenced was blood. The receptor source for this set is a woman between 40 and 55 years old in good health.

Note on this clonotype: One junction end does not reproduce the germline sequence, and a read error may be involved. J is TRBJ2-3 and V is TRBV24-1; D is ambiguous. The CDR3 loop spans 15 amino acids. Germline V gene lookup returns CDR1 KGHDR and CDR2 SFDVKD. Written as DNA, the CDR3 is TGTGCCACCAGTGATCCTTCGACGGTAACAGATACGCGGTATTTT. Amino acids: CATSDPSTVTDTRYF.

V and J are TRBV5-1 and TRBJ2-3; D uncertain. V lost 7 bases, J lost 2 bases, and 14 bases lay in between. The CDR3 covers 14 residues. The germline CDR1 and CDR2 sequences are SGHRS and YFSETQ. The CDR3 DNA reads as TGCGCCAGCTCCAGGACCGCGGCCACAGATACGCAGTATTTT. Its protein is CASSRTAATDTQYF.

Here the CDR3 reads CASARVQGINQPQHF. The CDR3 region has the DNA TGTGCCAGCGCCCGAGTCCAGGGCATCAATCAGCCCCAGCATTTT. The chain combines TRBV6-6 with TRBJ1-5; TRBD1 is a possible D gene (5 bases). There are 15 residues in the CDR3. Germline assignment: CDR1 MNHNY and CDR2 SVGAGI (reference sequence). V shed 8 bases and J shed 3 bases, with 17 bases lying between them.

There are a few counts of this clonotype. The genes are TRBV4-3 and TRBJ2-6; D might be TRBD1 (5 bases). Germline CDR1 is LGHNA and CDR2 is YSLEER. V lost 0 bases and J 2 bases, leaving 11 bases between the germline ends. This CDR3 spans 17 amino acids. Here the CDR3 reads CASSQEGRGPGANVLTF. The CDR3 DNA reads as TGCGCCAGCAGCCAAGAAGGAAGGGGCCCTGGGGCCAACGTCCTGACTTTC.

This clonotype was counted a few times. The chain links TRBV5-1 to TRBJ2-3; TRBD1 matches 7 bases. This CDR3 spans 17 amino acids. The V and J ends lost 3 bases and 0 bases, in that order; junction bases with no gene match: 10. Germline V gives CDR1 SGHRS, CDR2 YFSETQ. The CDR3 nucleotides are TGCGCCAGCAGCTGGGGACAGAAGAGACTTAGCACAGATACGCAGTATTTT. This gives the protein CASSWGQKRLSTDTQYF.

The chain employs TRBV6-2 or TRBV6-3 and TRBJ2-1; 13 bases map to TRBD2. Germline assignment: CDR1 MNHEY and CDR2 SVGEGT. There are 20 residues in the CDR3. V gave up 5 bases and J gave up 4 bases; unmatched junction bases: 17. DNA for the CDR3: TGTGCCAGCAGTACCCGGGGGGTACTAGCGGGGGGGCTCAGTTACAATGAGCAGTTCTTC. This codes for CASSTRGVLAGGLSYNEQFF.

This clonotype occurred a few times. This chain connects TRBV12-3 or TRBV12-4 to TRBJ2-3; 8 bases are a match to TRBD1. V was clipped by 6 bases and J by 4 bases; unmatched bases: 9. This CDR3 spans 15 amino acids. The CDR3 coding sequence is TGTGCCAGCAGCTACGGACAGGGTGGTTCAGATACGCAGTATTTT. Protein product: CASSYGQGGSDTQYF.

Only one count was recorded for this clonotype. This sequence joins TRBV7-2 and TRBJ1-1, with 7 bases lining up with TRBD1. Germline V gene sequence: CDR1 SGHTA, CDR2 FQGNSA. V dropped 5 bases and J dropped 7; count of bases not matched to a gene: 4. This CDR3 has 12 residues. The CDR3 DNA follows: TGTGCCAGCAGCGACAGGGCGCGTGAAGCTTTCTTT. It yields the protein CASSDRAREAFF.

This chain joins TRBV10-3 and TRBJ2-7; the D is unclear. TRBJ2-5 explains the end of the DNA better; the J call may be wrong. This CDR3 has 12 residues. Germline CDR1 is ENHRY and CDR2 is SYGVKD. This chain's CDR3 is CAISDWAETQYF. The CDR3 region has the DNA TGTGCCATCAGTGATTGGGCAGAGACCCAGTACTTC.

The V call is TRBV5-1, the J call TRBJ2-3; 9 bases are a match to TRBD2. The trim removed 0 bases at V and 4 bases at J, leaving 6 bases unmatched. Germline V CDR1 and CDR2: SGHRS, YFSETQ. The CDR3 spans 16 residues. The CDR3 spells CASSLAAAGGADTQYF. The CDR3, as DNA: TGCGCCAGCAGCTTGGCCGCAGCGGGGGGAGCAGATACGCAGTATTTT.

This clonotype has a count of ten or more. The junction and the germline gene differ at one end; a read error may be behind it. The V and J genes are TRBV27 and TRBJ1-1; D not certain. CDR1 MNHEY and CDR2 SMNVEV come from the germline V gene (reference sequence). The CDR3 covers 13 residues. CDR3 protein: CASSLSPNTEAFF. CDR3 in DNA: TGTGCCAGCAGCTTATCACCCAACACTGAAGCTTTCTTT.

The CDR3 sequence is CASSYDGSGGTVAYGYTF. CDR3 coding DNA: TGTGCCAGCAGTTACGATGGCTCAGGGGGGACAGTTGCTTATGGCTACACCTTC. This chain connects TRBV6-5 to TRBJ1-2; 7 bases fit TRBD1. V shed 2 bases, J shed 5 bases, and the junction held 17 bases outside the gene matches. Per the germline V gene, CDR1 is MNHEY and CDR2 is SVGAGI. This CDR3 has 18 amino acids.

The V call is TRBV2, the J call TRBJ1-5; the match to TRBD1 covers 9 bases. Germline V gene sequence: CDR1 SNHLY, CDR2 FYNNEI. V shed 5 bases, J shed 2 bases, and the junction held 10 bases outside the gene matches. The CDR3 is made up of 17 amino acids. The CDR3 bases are TGTGCCAGCAGTCACGAGGGACAGGGTGCGCGCAATCAGCCCCAGCATTTT. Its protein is CASSHEGQGARNQPQHF.

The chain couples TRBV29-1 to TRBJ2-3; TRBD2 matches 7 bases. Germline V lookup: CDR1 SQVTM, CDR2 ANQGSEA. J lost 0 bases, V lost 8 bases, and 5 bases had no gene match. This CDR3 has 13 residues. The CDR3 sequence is CSSRGVSTDTQYF. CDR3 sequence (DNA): TGCAGCTCTCGGGGGGTCAGCACAGATACGCAGTATTTT.

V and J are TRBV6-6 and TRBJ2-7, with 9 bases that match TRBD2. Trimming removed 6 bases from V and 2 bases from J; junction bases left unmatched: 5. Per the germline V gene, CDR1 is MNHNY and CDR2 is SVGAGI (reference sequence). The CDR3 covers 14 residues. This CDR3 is CASRVLAGAYEQYF. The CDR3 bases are TGTGCCAGCAGGGTATTAGCGGGAGCCTACGAGCAGTACTTC.

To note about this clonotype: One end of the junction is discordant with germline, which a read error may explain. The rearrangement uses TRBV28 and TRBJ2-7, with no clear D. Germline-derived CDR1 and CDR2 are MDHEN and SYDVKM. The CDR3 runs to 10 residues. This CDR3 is CASSQYVQYF. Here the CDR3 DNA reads TGTGCCAGCAGTCAGTACGTGCAGTACTTC.

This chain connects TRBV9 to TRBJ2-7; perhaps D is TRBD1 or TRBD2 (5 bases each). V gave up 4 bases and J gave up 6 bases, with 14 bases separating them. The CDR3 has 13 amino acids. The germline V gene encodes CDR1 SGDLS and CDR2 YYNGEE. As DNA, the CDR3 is TGTGCCAGCAGCACCCGGGACCCAGGCGAGCAGTACTTC. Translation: CASSTRDPGEQYF.

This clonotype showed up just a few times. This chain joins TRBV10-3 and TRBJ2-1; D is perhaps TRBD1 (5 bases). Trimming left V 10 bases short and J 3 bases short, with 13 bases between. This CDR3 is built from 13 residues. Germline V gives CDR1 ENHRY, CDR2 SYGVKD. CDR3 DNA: TGTGCCACTTTAAAAGACAGCTACAATGAGCAGTTCTTC. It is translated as CATLKDSYNEQFF.

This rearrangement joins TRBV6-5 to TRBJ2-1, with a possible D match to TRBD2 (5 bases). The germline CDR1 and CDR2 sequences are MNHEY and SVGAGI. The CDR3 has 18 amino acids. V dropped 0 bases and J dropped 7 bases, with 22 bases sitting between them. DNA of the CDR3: TGTGCCAGCAGTTACTCGTTCCAGGACTCCTCCCTCCCAAATGAGCAGTTCTTC. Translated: CASSYSFQDSSLPNEQFF.